This T cell receptor (beta chain) was recorded in a study of cytomegalovirus exposure and HLA in healthy donors. As for the study in general: The study's early data release held some 85 million unique TCRs from HLA-typed donors. Overall study results and limits: In a later analysis, V- and J-gene trimming of beta chains associated with a DCLRE1C missense variant, replicated independently.

In the PCR, 60 Vbeta and 13 Jbeta primers were used. The assay was immunoSEQ multiplex PCR, and TCRdb's table has in-frame clones only and misses some. The listing contains 65,000 to 90,000 clones. Looked up from germline, CDR1 is SNHLY and CDR2 is FYNNEI. This CDR3 is built from 15 residues. V was pared by 3 bases and J by 2 bases, with 4 bases of the junction left unmatched. As concerns this clone: Its antigen is unknown.

Sequencing was carried out using PBMCs. This clonotype was sampled from a man aged 40-49 years in good health and CMV-seronegative. The chain employs TRBV2 and TRBJ2-5; 9 positions match TRBD2. As DNA, the CDR3 is TGTGCCAGCAGTGATGTTAGCGGGGGTCAAGAGACCCAGTACTTC. It specifies CASSDVSGGQETQYF.